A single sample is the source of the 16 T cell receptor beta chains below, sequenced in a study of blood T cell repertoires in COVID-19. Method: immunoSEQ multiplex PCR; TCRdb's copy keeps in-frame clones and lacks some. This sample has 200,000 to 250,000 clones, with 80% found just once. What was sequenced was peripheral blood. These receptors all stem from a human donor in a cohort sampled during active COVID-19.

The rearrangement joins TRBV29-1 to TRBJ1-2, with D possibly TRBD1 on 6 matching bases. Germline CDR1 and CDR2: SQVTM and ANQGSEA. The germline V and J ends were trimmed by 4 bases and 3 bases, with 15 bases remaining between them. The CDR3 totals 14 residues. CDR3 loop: CSVGYIRQDYGYTF. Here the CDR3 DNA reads TGCAGCGTTGGTTATATCCGACAGGACTATGGCTACACCTTC.

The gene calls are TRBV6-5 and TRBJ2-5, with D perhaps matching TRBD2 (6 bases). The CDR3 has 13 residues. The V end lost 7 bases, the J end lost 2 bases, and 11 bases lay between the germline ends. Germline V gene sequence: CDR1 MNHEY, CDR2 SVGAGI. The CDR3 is CASIADEQETQYF. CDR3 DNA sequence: TGTGCCAGCATAGCGGACGAACAAGAGACCCAGTACTTC.

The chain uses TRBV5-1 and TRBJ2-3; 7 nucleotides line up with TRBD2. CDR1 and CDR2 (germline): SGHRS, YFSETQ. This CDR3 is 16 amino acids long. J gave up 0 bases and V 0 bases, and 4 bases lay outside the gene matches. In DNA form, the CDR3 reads TGCGCCAGCAGCTTGGCCTGGGGACTAAGCACAGATACGCAGTATTTT. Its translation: CASSLAWGLSTDTQYF.

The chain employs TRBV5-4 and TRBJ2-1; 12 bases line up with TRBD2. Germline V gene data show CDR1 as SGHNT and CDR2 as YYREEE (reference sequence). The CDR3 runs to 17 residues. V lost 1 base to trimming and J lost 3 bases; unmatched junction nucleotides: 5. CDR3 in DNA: TGTGCCAGCAGCTTGACTAGCGGGGGGAGGGGCTACAATGAGCAGTTCTTC. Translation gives CASSLTSGGRGYNEQFF.

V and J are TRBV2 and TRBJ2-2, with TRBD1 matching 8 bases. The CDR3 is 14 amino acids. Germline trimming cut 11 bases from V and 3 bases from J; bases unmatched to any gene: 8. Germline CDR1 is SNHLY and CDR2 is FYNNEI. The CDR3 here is CASSSDRDTGELFF. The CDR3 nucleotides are TGTGCCTCATCGTCGGACAGGGACACCGGGGAGCTGTTTTTT.

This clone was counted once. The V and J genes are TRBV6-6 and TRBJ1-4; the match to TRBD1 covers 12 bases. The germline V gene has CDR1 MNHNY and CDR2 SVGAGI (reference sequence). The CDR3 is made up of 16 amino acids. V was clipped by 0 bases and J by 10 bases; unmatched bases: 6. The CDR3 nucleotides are TGTGCCAGCAGTTACTCAACGGGACAGGGGGCGGGAAAACTGTTTTTT. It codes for CASSYSTGQGAGKLFF.

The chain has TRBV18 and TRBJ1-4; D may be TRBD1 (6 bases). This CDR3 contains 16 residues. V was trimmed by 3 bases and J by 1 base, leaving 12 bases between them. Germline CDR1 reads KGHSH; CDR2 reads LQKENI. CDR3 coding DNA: TGTGCCAGCTCACCCAAAACAGGGAGAACTAATGAAAAACTGTTTTTT. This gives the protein CASSPKTGRTNEKLFF. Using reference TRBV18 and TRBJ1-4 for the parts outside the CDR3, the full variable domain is NAGVMQNPRHLVRRRGQEARLRCSPMKGHSHVYWYRQLPEEGLKFMVYLQKENIIDESGMPKERFSAEFPKEGPSILRIQQVVRGDSAAYFCASSPKTGRTNEKLFFGSGTQLSVL.

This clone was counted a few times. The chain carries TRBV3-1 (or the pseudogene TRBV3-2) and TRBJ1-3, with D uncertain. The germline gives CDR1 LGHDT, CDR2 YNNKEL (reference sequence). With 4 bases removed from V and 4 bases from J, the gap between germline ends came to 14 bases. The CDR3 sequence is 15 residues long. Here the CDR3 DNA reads TGTGCCAGCAGCCCTTCGACTGCAGCCGGAAACACCATATATTTT. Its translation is CASSPSTAAGNTIYF.

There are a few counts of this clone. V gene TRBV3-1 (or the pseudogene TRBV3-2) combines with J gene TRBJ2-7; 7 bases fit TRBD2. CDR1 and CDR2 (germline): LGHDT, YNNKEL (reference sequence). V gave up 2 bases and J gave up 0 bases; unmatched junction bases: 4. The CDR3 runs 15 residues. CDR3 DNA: TGTGCCAGCAGCCAACTAGCGGAACCCTCCTACGAGCAGTACTTC. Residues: CASSQLAEPSYEQYF.

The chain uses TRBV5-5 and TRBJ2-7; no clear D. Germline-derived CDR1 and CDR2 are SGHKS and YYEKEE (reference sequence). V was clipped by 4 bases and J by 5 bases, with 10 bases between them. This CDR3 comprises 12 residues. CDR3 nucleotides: TGTGCCAGCAGCCCAGGTGTCAACGAGCAGTACTTC. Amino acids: CASSPGVNEQYF.

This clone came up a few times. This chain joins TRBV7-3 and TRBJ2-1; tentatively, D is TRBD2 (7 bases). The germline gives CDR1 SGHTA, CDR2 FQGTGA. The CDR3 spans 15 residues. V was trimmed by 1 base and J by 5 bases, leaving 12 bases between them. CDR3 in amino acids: CASSLNGGGNNEQFF. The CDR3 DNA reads TGTGCCAGCAGCTTAAACGGCGGGGGCAACAATGAGCAGTTCTTC.

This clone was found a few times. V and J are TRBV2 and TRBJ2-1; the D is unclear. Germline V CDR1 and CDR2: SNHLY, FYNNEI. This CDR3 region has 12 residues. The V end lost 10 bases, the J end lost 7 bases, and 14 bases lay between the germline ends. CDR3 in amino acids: CATGRRENEQFF. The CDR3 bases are TGTGCCACCGGTCGAAGAGAGAATGAGCAGTTCTTC.

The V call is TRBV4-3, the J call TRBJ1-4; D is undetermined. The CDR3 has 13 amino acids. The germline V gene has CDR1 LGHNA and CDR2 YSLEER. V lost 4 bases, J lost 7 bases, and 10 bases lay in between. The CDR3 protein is CASSLHLGEKLFF. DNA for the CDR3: TGCGCCAGCAGCCTCCATCTAGGTGAAAAACTGTTTTTT.

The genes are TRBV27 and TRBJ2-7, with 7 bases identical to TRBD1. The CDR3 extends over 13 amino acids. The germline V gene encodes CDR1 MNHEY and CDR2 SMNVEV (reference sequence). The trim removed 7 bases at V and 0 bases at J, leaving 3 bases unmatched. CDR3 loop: CASKRDSSYEQYF. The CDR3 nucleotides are TGTGCCAGCAAGAGGGACAGCTCCTACGAGCAGTACTTC.

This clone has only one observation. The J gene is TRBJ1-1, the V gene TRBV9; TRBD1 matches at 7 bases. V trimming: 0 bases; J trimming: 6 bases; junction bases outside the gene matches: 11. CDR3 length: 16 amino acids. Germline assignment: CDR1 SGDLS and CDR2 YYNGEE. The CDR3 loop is CASSVALRGAEAEAFF. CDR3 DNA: TGTGCCAGCAGCGTAGCTCTCAGGGGGGCTGAGGCTGAAGCTTTCTTT. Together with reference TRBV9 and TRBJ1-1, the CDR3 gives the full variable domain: DSGVTQTPKHLITATGQRVTLRCSPRSGDLSVYWYQQSLDQGLQFLIQYYNGEERAKGNILERFSAQQFPDLHSELNLSSLELGDSALYFCASSVALRGAEAEAFFGQGTRLTVV.

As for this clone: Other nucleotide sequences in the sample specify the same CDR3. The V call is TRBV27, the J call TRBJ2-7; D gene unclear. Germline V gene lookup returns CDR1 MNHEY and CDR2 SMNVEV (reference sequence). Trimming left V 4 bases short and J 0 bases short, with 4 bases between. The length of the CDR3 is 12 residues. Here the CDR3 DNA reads TGTGCCAGCAGTTCTAGCTCCTACGAGCAGTACTTC. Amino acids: CASSSSSYEQYF.